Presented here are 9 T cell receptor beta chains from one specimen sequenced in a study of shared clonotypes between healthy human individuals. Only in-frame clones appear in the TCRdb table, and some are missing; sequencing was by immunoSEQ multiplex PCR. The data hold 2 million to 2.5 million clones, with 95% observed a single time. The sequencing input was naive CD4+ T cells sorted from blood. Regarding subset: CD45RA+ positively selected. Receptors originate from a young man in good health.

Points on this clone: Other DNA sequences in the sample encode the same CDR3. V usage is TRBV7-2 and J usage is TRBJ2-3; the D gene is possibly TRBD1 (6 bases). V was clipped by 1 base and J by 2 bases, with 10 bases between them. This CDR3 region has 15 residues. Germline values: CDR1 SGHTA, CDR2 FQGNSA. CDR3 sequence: CASSLVAGDTDTQYF. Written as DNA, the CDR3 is TGTGCCAGCAGCTTAGTAGCAGGGGACACAGATACGCAGTATTTT.

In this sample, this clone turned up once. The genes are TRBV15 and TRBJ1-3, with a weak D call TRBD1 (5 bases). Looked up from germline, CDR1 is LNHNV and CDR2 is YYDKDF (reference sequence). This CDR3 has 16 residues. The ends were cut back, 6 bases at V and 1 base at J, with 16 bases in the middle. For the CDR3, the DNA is TGTGCCACCAGAAAAGGGGAGACGATTTCTGGAAACACCATATATTTT. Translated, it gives CATRKGETISGNTIYF.

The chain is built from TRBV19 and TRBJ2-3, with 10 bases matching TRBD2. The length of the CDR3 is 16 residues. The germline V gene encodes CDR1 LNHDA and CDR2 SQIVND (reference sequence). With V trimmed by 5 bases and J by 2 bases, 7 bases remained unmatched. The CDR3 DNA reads TGTGCCAGTAGTCCTATAGCGGGAGGAATCACAGATACGCAGTATTTT. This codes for CASSPIAGGITDTQYF.

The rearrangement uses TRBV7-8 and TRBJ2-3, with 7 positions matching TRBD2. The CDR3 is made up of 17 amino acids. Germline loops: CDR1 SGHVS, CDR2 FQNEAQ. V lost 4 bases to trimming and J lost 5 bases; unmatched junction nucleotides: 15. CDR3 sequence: CASSSPLAAAPGDTQYF. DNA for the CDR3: TGTGCCAGCAGCTCACCTCTAGCGGCGGCCCCCGGAGATACGCAGTATTTT. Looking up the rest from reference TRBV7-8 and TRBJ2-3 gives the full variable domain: GAGVSQSPRYKVAKRGQDVALRCDPISGHVSLFWYQQALGQGPEFLTYFQNEAQLDKSGLPSDRFFAERPEGSVSTLKIQRTQQEDSAVYLCASSSPLAAAPGDTQYFGPGTRLTVL.

The CDR3 region is CASTQGRGQFF. The CDR3 region has the DNA TGTGCCAGCACCCAGGGGCGGGGGCAGTTCTTC. This chain connects TRBV6-1 to TRBJ2-1; D tentatively reads TRBD1 or TRBD2 (6 bases each). V gave up 7 bases and J gave up 12 bases, with 13 bases separating them. This CDR3 has 11 residues. Germline CDR1 is MNHNS and CDR2 is SASEGT.

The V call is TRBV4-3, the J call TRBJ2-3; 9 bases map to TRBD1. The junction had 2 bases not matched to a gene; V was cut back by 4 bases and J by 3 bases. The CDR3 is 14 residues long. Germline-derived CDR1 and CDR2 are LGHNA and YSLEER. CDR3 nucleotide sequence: TGCGCCAGCAGCCGCGGACAGGGGACAGATACGCAGTATTTT. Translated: CASSRGQGTDTQYF.

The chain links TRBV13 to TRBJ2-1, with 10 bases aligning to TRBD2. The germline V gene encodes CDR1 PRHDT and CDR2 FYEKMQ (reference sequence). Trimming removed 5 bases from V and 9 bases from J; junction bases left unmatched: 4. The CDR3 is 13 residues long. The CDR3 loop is CASSLAGVGEQFF. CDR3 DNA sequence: TGTGCCAGCAGCCTAGCGGGGGTTGGTGAGCAGTTCTTC. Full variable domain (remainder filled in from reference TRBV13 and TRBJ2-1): AAGVIQSPRHLIKEKRETATLKCYPIPRHDTVYWYQQGPGQDPQFLISFYEKMQSDKGSIPDRFSAQQFSDYHSELNMSSLELGDSALYFCASSLAGVGEQFFGPGTRLTVL.

In DNA form, the CDR3 reads TGTGCCAGCAGCCCCAGCGGGAGGGCCGTAGATACGCAGTATTTT. Translated, it gives CASSPSGRAVDTQYF. The V and J genes are TRBV11-2 and TRBJ2-3, with 10 bases identical to TRBD2. The germline gives CDR1 SGHAT, CDR2 FQNNGV. The J segment lost 5 bases and the V segment lost 5 bases, leaving 7 bases of the junction unmatched. This CDR3 spans 15 amino acids.

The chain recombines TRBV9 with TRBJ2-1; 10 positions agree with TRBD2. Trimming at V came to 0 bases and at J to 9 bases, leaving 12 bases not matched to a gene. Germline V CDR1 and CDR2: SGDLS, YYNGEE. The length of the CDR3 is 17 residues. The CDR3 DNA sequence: TGTGCCAGCAGCGTAGCCCGACTAGCGGGTCTTAAGGGTGAGCAGTTCTTC. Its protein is CASSVARLAGLKGEQFF.